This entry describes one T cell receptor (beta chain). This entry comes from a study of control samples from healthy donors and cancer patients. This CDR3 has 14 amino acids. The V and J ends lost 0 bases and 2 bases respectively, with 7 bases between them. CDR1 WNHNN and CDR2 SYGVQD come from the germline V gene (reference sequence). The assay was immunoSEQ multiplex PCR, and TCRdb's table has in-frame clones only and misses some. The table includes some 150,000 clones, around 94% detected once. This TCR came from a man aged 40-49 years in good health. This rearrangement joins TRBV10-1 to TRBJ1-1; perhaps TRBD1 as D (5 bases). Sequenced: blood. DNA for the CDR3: TGCGCCAGCAGTGAGTCGGGGCTCAACACTGAAGCTTTCTTT. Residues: CASSESGLNTEAFF.